The 29 T cell receptor beta chains given below trace back to one sample, sequenced in a study of cytomegalovirus exposure and HLA in healthy donors. The PCR employed 60 Vbeta primers together with 13 Jbeta primers. Produced via immunoSEQ multiplex PCR; TCRdb's table is partial and in-frame only. The sample has more than 50,000 clones; about 67% are singletons. The sample consisted of PBMCs. The receptors originated from a man aged 40-49 years in good health and CMV-seropositive.

J is TRBJ1-2 and V is TRBV2; 7 nucleotides line up with TRBD1. This CDR3 is 16 amino acids long. In germline, CDR1 is SNHLY, CDR2 FYNNEI. Trimming cost V 4 bases and J 0 bases; bases outside gene matches: 8. The CDR3 sequence: CASSVGQGTANYGYTF. CDR3 coding DNA: TGTGCCAGCAGTGTAGGGCAGGGGACAGCTAACTATGGCTACACCTTC.

This clone was detected only once. The chain combines TRBV11-3 with TRBJ2-5, with D unresolved. The germline V gene encodes CDR1 SGHNT and CDR2 YENEEA. The ends were cut back, 4 bases at V and 4 bases at J, with 13 bases in the middle. The CDR3 contains 14 residues. The CDR3: CASSSLAAGETQYF. CDR3 sequence (DNA): TGTGCCAGCAGCTCCTTGGCGGCTGGAGAGACCCAGTACTTC. The variable domain in full, completed from reference TRBV11-3 and TRBJ2-5, reads EAGVVQSPRYKIIEKKQPVAFWCNPISGHNTLYWYLQNLGQGPELLIRYENEEAVDDSQLPKDRFSAERLKGVDSTLKIQPAELGDSAVYLCASSSLAAGETQYFGPGTRLLVL.

The chain is built from TRBV5-1 and TRBJ2-5; D perhaps matches TRBD1 (5 bases). With 1 base removed from V and 4 bases from J, the gap between germline ends came to 5 bases. CDR1 and CDR2 (germline): SGHRS, YFSETQ. The CDR3 has 12 residues. This CDR3 is CASSLQGETQYF. CDR3 bases: TGCGCCAGCAGCTTGCAGGGAGAGACCCAGTACTTC.

CDR3 DNA sequence: TGTGCCAGCAAAAATACAGGGGGCGCGAGCACTGAAGCTTTCTTT. This sequence encodes CASKNTGGASTEAFF. This chain joins TRBV19 and TRBJ1-1; 9 bases map to TRBD1. The germline V gene encodes CDR1 LNHDA and CDR2 SQIVND (reference sequence). The J segment lost 4 bases and the V segment lost 9 bases, leaving 12 bases of the junction unmatched. CDR3 length: 15 amino acids.

This clone was counted a few times. This chain joins TRBV7-2 and TRBJ2-3, with TRBD1 matching over 9 bases. V shed 8 bases, J shed 5 bases, and the junction held 5 bases outside the gene matches. Germline V gene sequence: CDR1 SGHTA, CDR2 FQGNSA. The CDR3 consists of 13 residues. Here the CDR3 reads CASEGTGLDTQYF. For the CDR3, the DNA is TGTGCCAGCGAAGGGACAGGGTTAGATACGCAGTATTTT.

The V and J genes are TRBV7-9 and TRBJ2-7, with 9 bases matching TRBD1. The V and J ends lost 5 bases and 5 bases, in that order; junction bases with no gene match: 7. Looked up from germline, CDR1 is SEHNR and CDR2 is FQNEAQ (reference sequence). The CDR3 has 14 amino acids. The CDR3 reads CASSPGTGHHEQYF. The CDR3 DNA sequence: TGTGCCAGCAGCCCCGGGACAGGGCACCACGAGCAGTACTTC.

This sequence joins TRBV11-2 and TRBJ1-2; D ambiguous. Trimming cost V 0 bases and J 8 bases, with 10 bases left between them. Germline V gene sequence: CDR1 SGHAT, CDR2 FQNNGV. This CDR3 is 13 amino acids long. Here the CDR3 DNA reads TGTGCCAGCAGCTTAGATCTAATAGAGGGCTACACCTTC. Its protein product is CASSLDLIEGYTF.

The genes are TRBV4-1 and TRBJ2-7; D is uncertain. V lost 1 base to trimming and J lost 2 bases, with 9 bases between them. The CDR3 has 14 amino acids. CDR1 and CDR2 from the germline V gene are MGHRA and YSYEKL. CDR3 amino acids: CASSQGPTTYEQYF. CDR3 in DNA: TGCGCCAGCAGCCAAGGCCCTACCACCTACGAGCAGTACTTC.

This clone was found a few times. This rearrangement joins TRBV7-2 to TRBJ2-5; D gene unclear. The germline gives CDR1 SGHTA, CDR2 FQGNSA. The V and J ends lost 1 base and 3 bases respectively, with 12 bases between them. The CDR3 extends over 15 amino acids. CDR3 in amino acids: CASSLGSGSEETQYF. DNA for the CDR3: TGTGCCAGCAGCTTAGGCTCAGGTTCCGAAGAGACCCAGTACTTC.

The chain joins TRBV7-2 to TRBJ2-1; D possibly corresponds to TRBD1 (6 bases). The length of the CDR3 is 14 residues. Germline assignment: CDR1 SGHTA and CDR2 FQGNSA. Trimming took off 6 bases at V and 1 base at J, with 10 bases between the two ends. The CDR3 DNA is TGTGCCAGCAGGACAGGCGGTTCCTACAATGAGCAGTTCTTC. It yields the protein CASRTGGSYNEQFF.

V usage is TRBV5-4 and J usage is TRBJ2-2; TRBD1 matches 8 bases. The CDR3 runs to 14 residues. Germline V CDR1 and CDR2: SGHNT, YYREEE (reference sequence). Trimming at V came to 5 bases and at J to 6 bases, leaving 6 bases not matched to a gene. CDR3 nucleotides: TGTGCCAGCAGTCGACAGGGGTACGCCGGGGAGCTGTTTTTT. It yields the protein CASSRQGYAGELFF.

The chain joins TRBV7-8 to TRBJ1-5, with 7 bases aligning to TRBD1. J gave up 4 bases and V 4 bases, and 16 bases lay outside the gene matches. The CDR3 loop spans 18 amino acids. The germline V gene has CDR1 SGHVS and CDR2 FQNEAQ. This chain's CDR3 is CASSYRQGVNRGNQPQHF. CDR3 nucleotide sequence: TGTGCCAGCAGCTATCGACAGGGAGTCAATCGGGGGAATCAGCCCCAGCATTTT.

The CDR3 region has the DNA TGTGCCAGCAGCTTAACGACAGGTCGGGGTTCACCCCTCCACTTT. This sequence encodes CASSLTTGRGSPLHF. The chain has TRBV7-3 and TRBJ1-6, with D maybe TRBD1 (6 bases). With 0 bases removed from V and 9 bases from J, the gap between germline ends came to 12 bases. Germline V CDR1 and CDR2: SGHTA, FQGTGA. CDR3 length equals 15 residues.

The table lists this clone with a few counts. This chain links TRBV6-1 with TRBJ2-2; 8 bases agree with TRBD1. Per germline, CDR1 MNHNS and CDR2 SASEGT. This CDR3 is 15 amino acids long. J was trimmed by 3 bases and V by 4 bases; bases with no gene match: 4. The CDR3 region is CASSARGPDTGELFF. CDR3 coding DNA: TGTGCCAGCAGTGCCAGGGGGCCCGACACCGGGGAGCTGTTTTTT.

On this clone: The junction and the germline gene differ at one end; a read error may be behind it. This chain connects TRBV7-7 to TRBJ2-2; D is ambiguous. Looked up from germline, CDR1 is SSHAT and CDR2 is FNYEAQ (reference sequence). This CDR3 is built from 15 residues. The CDR3: CASSLSSRDTGELFF. CDR3 DNA: TGTGCTAGCAGCCTAAGTAGCCGCGACACCGGGGAGCTGTTTTTT.

J is TRBJ2-1 and V is TRBV15; D remains ambiguous. V shed 1 base and J shed 1 base, with 8 bases lying between them. The CDR3 consists of 15 residues. Germline CDR1 is LNHNV and CDR2 is YYDKDF (reference sequence). CDR3 sequence: CATSRARASYNEQFF. CDR3 bases: TGTGCCACCAGCAGAGCTAGAGCGTCCTACAATGAGCAGTTCTTC.

The chain couples TRBV2 to TRBJ1-1; TRBD1 is a possible D gene (6 bases). Trimming took off 0 bases at V and 5 bases at J, with 22 bases between the two ends. The CDR3 spans 18 residues. Germline-derived CDR1 and CDR2 are SNHLY and FYNNEI. The CDR3 bases are TGTGCCAGCAGTGAAGCGAGGGGGATCGCCAGGGTGGGAACTGAAGCTTTCTTT. Translated, it gives CASSEARGIARVGTEAFF.

V is TRBV7-9 and J is TRBJ2-1; perhaps TRBD2 as D (5 bases). CDR1 is SEHNR, CDR2 FQNEAQ, per germline (reference sequence). The CDR3 sequence is 12 residues long. V was cut by 4 bases and J by 10 bases, with 11 bases left in between. The DNA of the CDR3 is TGTGCCAGCAGCTATCAGCGGTTCGAGCAGTTCTTC. Protein sequence: CASSYQRFEQFF.

This rearrangement joins TRBV2 to TRBJ2-5, with D possibly matching TRBD1 (5 bases). With 7 bases removed from V and 7 bases from J, the gap between germline ends came to 10 bases. Per germline, CDR1 SNHLY and CDR2 FYNNEI. The CDR3 loop spans 11 amino acids. This CDR3 is CASKPQGTQYF. The DNA for the CDR3 is TGTGCCAGCAAACCCCAGGGGACCCAGTACTTC.

This sequence joins TRBV28 and TRBJ2-1, with TRBD2 identical over 9 bases. There are 17 residues in the CDR3. Trimming took 4 bases from V and 0 from J; bases not matched to a gene: 7. Germline V CDR1 and CDR2: MDHEN, SYDVKM. This CDR3 is CASSSPGLATSYNEQFF. The CDR3 DNA reads as TGTGCCAGCAGTTCGCCCGGACTAGCGACCTCCTACAATGAGCAGTTCTTC.

This chain links TRBV5-5 with TRBJ2-5; 8 bases match TRBD1. The CDR3 length is 16 residues. From germline, CDR1 is SGHKS and CDR2 YYEKEE (reference sequence). Trimming at V came to 5 bases and at J to 1 base, leaving 10 bases not matched to a gene. CDR3 DNA: TGTGCCAGCAGAATGGGGCAGGGGGCGGGCCAAGAGACCCAGTACTTC. Translating it yields CASRMGQGAGQETQYF.

There are a few counts of this clone. The chain couples TRBV6-1 to TRBJ2-5, with a tentative D call TRBD2 (7 bases). Germline values: CDR1 MNHNS, CDR2 SASEGT. V was pared by 7 bases and J by 6 bases, with 18 bases between. The CDR3 covers 14 residues. CDR3 region: CASNPPGGRKTQYF. DNA for the CDR3: TGTGCCAGCAACCCCCCGGGGGGCCGAAAGACCCAGTACTTC.

The chain uses TRBV9 and TRBJ2-2; no clear D. The CDR3 runs to 12 residues. Germline loops: CDR1 SGDLS, CDR2 YYNGEE. V lost 0 bases to trimming and J lost 7 bases, with 4 bases between them. The CDR3 is CASSVVLGELFF. The CDR3 bases are TGTGCCAGCAGCGTAGTCCTCGGGGAGCTGTTTTTT.

This sequence joins TRBV7-8 and TRBJ2-1; 9 nucleotides agree with TRBD2. J was trimmed by 7 bases and V by 6 bases; bases with no gene match: 13. This CDR3 contains 16 residues. Germline values: CDR1 SGHVS, CDR2 FQNEAQ. The CDR3 nucleotides are TGTGCCAGCAGTCCCTTCGGCGGGGGGGCGGGAAATGAGCAGTTCTTC. Its translation is CASSPFGGGAGNEQFF.

V gene TRBV4-3 combines with J gene TRBJ1-1; D possibly corresponds to TRBD1 (6 bases). V was clipped by 0 bases and J by 0 bases, with 14 bases between them. The germline gives CDR1 LGHNA, CDR2 YSLEER. This CDR3 has 17 residues. Written as DNA, the CDR3 is TGCGCCAGCAGCCAAGATGGGGGCAGCGACTTGAACACTGAAGCTTTCTTT. This encodes CASSQDGGSDLNTEAFF.

This clone was seen a few times. The chain uses TRBV19 and TRBJ1-1; D is undetermined. With 7 bases removed from V and 6 bases from J, the gap between germline ends came to 9 bases. From germline, CDR1 is LNHDA and CDR2 SQIVND (reference sequence). The CDR3 is 11 amino acids. The CDR3 DNA follows: TGTGCCAGTACGGTTTTCTCTGAAGCTTTCTTT. Amino acids: CASTVFSEAFF.

This rearrangement joins TRBV5-6 to TRBJ1-1; D is possibly TRBD1 (5 bases). The germline V gene has CDR1 SGHDT and CDR2 YYEEEE. Between the trimmed V and J ends, which lost 2 bases and 1 base, there was a span of 6 bases. CDR3 size: 13 residues. The CDR3 loop reads CASSFGGNTEAFF. CDR3 DNA: TGTGCCAGCAGCTTCGGGGGGAACACTGAAGCTTTCTTT.

The rearrangement joins TRBV19 to TRBJ2-3; 10 bases agree with TRBD1. V lost 6 bases, J lost 4 bases, and 4 bases stayed unmatched. Germline V gene sequence: CDR1 LNHDA, CDR2 SQIVND (reference sequence). This CDR3 spans 14 amino acids. Written as DNA, the CDR3 is TGTGCCAGTAGCCGGGACAGGGGATCAGATACGCAGTATTTT. Amino acids: CASSRDRGSDTQYF.

This chain uses TRBV7-8 with TRBJ1-1; 10 bases are a match to TRBD1. V dropped 6 bases and J dropped 5; count of bases not matched to a gene: 9. The germline CDR1 and CDR2 sequences are SGHVS and FQNEAQ. This CDR3 region has 15 residues. The CDR3 region is CASRVGDRGETEAFF. CDR3 nucleotides: TGTGCCAGCAGGGTAGGGGACAGGGGTGAGACTGAAGCTTTCTTT.